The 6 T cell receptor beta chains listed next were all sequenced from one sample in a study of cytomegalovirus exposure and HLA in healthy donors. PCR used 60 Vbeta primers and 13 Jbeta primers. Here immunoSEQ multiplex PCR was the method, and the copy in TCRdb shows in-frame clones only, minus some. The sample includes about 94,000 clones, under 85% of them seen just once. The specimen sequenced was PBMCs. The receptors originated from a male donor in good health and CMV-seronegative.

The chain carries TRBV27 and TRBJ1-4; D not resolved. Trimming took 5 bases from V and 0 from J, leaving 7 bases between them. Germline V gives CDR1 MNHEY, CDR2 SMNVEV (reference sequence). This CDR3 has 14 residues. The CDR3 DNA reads TGTGCCAGCAGTCCAGATGCAACTAATGAAAAACTGTTTTTT. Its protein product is CASSPDATNEKLFF.

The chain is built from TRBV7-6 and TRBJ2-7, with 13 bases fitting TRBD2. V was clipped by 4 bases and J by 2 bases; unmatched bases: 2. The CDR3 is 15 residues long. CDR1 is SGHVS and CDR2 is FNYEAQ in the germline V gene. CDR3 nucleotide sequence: TGTGCCAGCAGCTCACTAGCGGGAGGGCCCTACGAGCAGTACTTC. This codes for CASSSLAGGPYEQYF.

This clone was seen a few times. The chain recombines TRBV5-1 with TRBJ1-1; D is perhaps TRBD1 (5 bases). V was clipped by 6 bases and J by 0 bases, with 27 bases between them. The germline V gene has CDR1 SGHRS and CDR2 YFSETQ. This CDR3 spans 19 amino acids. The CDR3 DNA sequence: TGCGCCAGCAAAGTGGGGGGGATCGGCAGTTTAGGGCTGAACACTGAAGCTTTCTTT. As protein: CASKVGGIGSLGLNTEAFF.

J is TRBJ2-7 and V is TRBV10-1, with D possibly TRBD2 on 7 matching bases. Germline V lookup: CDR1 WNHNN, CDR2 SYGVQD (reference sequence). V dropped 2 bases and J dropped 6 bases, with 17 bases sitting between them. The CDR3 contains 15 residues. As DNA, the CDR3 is TGCGCCAGCAGTGAGGGTGGGGGGGCCCTTCGCGAGCAGTACTTC. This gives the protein CASSEGGGALREQYF.

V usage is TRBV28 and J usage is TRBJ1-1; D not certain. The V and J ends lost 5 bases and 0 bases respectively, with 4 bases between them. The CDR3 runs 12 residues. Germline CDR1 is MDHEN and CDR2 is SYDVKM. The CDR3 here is CASSEVNTEAFF. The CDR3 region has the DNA TGTGCCAGCAGTGAGGTGAACACTGAAGCTTTCTTT.

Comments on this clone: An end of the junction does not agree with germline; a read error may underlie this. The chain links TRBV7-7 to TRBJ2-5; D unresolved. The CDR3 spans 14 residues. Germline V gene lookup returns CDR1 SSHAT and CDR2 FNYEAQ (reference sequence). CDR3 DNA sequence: TGTGCTAGCAGCCATTCTACGAAACAAGAGACCCAGTACTTC. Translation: CASSHSTKQETQYF.